The present T cell receptor beta chain was sequenced within a study of shared clonotypes between healthy human individuals. Study results and limitations: Clonotype sharing among donors was thought likely to change with sequencing depth.

Regarding this clone: The antigen remains unidentified.

TCRdb's table, derived via immunoSEQ multiplex PCR, lists solely in-frame clones and lacks some. The data hold more than 850,000 clones, with roughly 74% observed a single time. The sequencing input was memory CD4+ T cells from PBMCs. Subset noted: CD45RA-negative fraction. The source is a man younger than 35 in good health. Some clones in this sample may be carry-over from other donors' samples.

CDR3 nucleotide sequence: TGTGCCAGTAGCCGGGGACTTCTGAACACTGAAGCTTTCTTT. As protein: CASSRGLLNTEAFF. V is TRBV19 and J is TRBJ1-1; D perhaps matches TRBD1 (5 bases). Per germline, CDR1 LNHDA and CDR2 SQIVND (reference sequence). Deletions cut 6 bases from V and 0 bases from J, with 11 bases between. The CDR3 length is 14 residues. The full variable domain, with the rest looked up from reference TRBV19 and TRBJ1-1, is DGGITQSPKYLFRKEGQNVTLSCEQNLNHDAMYWYRQDPGQGLRLIYYSQIVNDFQKGDIAEGYSVSREKKESFPLTVTSAQKNPTAFYLCASSRGLLNTEAFFGQGTRLTVV.